This record looks at one T cell receptor beta chain sequence and its context. Libraries were prepared by immunoSEQ multiplex PCR; TCRdb keeps only in-frame clonotypes and omits some of them. The table includes about 680,000 clones, around 89% detected once. The data stem from a study of Ad26.COV2.S vaccination and SARS-CoV-2 variants. The CDR3 totals 14 residues. Germline assignment: CDR1 SGHTS and CDR2 YDEGEE. With 0 bases removed from V and 0 bases from J, the gap between germline ends came to 7 bases. The sample's treatment: around 19 received Ad26.COV2.S at low or high dose, single or two shots; about five received placebo; per-sample allocation not given. Following the first vaccine or placebo injection, samples were taken on day 63.

The sequencing used peripheral blood, collected in a trial of Ad26.COV2.S vaccine versus placebo. This rearrangement joins TRBV5-8 to TRBJ2-7, with D hard to call. This clonotype was obtained from a person aged 18-65 years who received the Ad26.COV2.S COVID-19 vaccine or a placebo. CDR3 in amino acids: CASSLVQSSYEQYF. The CDR3 DNA follows: TGTGCCAGCAGCTTGGTCCAGAGCTCCTACGAGCAGTACTTC.